This T cell receptor beta chain was sequenced during a study of T cell responses to AZD1222 COVID-19 vaccine. Generated by immunoSEQ multiplex PCR, the TCRdb table keeps only in-frame clones and is missing some. The sample shows about 67,000 clones, about 83% of them seen only once. Germline V CDR1 and CDR2: WSHSY, SAAADI. The CDR3 consists of 14 residues. Trimming took off 1 base at V and 6 bases at J, with 13 bases between the two ends. This chain connects TRBV10-2 to TRBJ2-7; D is uncertain. The origin of this receptor is an adult who received the AZD1222 COVID-19 vaccine. The source was peripheral blood, collected 28 days after the second AZD1222 dose. The CDR3: CASSELVSPSEQYF. The CDR3, as DNA: TGCGCCAGCAGTGAGTTGGTTAGCCCAAGCGAGCAGTACTTC.